Detailed here is one TCR beta chain. The antigen is undetermined. The data originate from a study of OX40 agonist ivuxolimab in advanced cancers. About the research overall: Mean age around 60 years, range roughly 20 to 85; just over 80% male. Findings and caveats of the study: The work left the antigen specificity of expanded peripheral T cells undetermined. Clonal expansion was seen in CD4+ and CD8+ blood T cells by week 6 at 0.1 to 3.0 mg/kg. The 0.1-3.0 mg/kg partial responders had among the lowest clonal expansion.

Some clones are missing from TCRdb's copy, which holds only in-frame ones; the method was immunoSEQ multiplex PCR. The sample holds more than 45,000 clones, roughly 92% seen once. V was trimmed by 0 bases and J by 8 bases, leaving 19 bases between them. This CDR3 contains 17 residues. Germline-derived CDR1 and CDR2 are LNHNV and YYDKDF (reference sequence). The chain links TRBV15 to TRBJ1-4; D is perhaps TRBD1 (6 bases). This receptor was obtained from an adult with an advanced solid tumor such as melanoma, head and neck, liver or kidney cancer. Sequenced here: CD4+ or CD8+ T cells sorted from blood, sampled in a trial of the OX40 agonist ivuxolimab. The CDR3 bases are TGTGCCACCAGCAGAGATTCGTTACAGGGCGTTCGAGAAAAACTGTTTTTT. This gives the protein CATSRDSLQGVREKLFF.